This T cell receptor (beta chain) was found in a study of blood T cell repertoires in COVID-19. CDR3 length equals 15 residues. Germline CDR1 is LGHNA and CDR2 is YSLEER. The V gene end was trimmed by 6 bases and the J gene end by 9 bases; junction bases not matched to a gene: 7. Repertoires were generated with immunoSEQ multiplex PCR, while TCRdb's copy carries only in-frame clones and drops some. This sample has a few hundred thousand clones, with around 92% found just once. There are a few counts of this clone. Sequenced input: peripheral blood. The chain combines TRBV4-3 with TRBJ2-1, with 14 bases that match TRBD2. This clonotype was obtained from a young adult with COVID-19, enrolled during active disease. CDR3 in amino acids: CASSRLAGGPVEQFF. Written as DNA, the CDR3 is TGCGCCAGCAGTCGACTAGCGGGAGGGCCGGTTGAGCAGTTCTTC.